This is a list of T cell receptor beta chains from one sample in a study of T cell responses to AZD1222 COVID-19 vaccine. Libraries were prepared by immunoSEQ multiplex PCR; TCRdb keeps only in-frame clonotypes and omits some of them. The repertoire holds roughly 120,000 clones, roughly 91% seen once, with about 1.2% in the top ten. This specimen consisted of peripheral blood, obtained on day 0 of AZD1222 vaccination. These receptors were obtained from an adult in good health. Both conserved end residues are part of each CDR3. The D gene is left open where the match is weak.

d_gene,j_gene,v_gene,CDR3nt,CDR3aa
-,TRBJ2-5,TRBV25-1,TGTGCCAGCAGTGCGGTCTACGTCCAAGAGACCCAGTACTTC,CASSAVYVQETQYF
-,TRBJ2-7,TRBV2,TGTGCCAGCAGGGAGCACTTAGGGGCGAGCTCCTACGAGCAGTACTTC,CASREHLGASSYEQYF
TRBD1,TRBJ2-5,TRBV5-4,TGTGCCAGCAGCCCAGCTCCGGGACAGGGTCAGGAGACCCAGTACTTC,CASSPAPGQGQETQYF
-,TRBJ2-7,TRBV5-1,TGCGCCAGCATCGGCTTGCTGTTACAGGGATTGAAGTACGAGCAGTACTTC,CASIGLLLQGLKYEQYF
TRBD1,TRBJ2-7,TRBV19,TGTGCCAGTAGTATCTCGACAGGGCTCTCCTACGAGCAGTACTTC,CASSISTGLSYEQYF
TRBD1,TRBJ1-4,TRBV9,TGTGCCAGCAGCTCCGGGACAGTCGGACAACTGTTTTTT,CASSSGTVGQLFF
-,TRBJ1-5,TRBV6-1,TGTGCCAGCAGTGAATTAAAGGGGCCCCAGCATTTT,CASSELKGPQHF
-,TRBJ2-1,TRBV29-1,TGCAGCGTTGAAGAAGTGGTTAGCACGTACAATGAGCAGTTCTTC,CSVEEVVSTYNEQFF
-,TRBJ1-4,TRBV28,TGTGCCAGCAGTCCCCCGAGGTTGGGTAATGAAAAACTGTTTTTT,CASSPPRLGNEKLFF
TRBD1,TRBJ1-2,TRBV4-1,TGCGCCAGCAGCCAAGGTCCGACAGGGGGCAGGGGCTACACCTTC,CASSQGPTGGRGYTF